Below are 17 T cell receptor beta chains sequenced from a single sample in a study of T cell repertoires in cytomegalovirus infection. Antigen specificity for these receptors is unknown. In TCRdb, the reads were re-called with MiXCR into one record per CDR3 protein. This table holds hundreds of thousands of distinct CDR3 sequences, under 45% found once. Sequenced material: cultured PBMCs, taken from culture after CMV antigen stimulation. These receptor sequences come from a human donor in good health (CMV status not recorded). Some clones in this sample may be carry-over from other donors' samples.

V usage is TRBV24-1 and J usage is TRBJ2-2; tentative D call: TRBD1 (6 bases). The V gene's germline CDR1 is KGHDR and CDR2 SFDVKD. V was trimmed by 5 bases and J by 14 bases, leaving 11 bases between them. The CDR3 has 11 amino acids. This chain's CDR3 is CATSVMDRLFF. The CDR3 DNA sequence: TGTGCCACCAGTGTAATGGACAGACTGTTTTTT.

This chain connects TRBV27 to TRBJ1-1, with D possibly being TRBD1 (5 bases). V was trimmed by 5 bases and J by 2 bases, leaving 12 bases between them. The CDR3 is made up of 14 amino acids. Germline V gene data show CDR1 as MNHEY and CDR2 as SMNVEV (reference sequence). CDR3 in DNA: TGTGCCAGCAGTGCCTCGGGACGAAACACTGAAGCTTTCTTT. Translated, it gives CASSASGRNTEAFF.

In DNA, the CDR3 is TGTGCCAGCAGCCCCGGGGATCGCTACCGTGATGAGCAGTTCTTC. Translation: CASSPGDRYRDEQFF. The chain links TRBV7-9 to TRBJ2-1; D perhaps matches TRBD2 (5 bases). V lost 5 bases to trimming and J lost 8 bases, with 19 bases between them. Germline assignment: CDR1 SEHNR and CDR2 FQNEAQ (reference sequence). The CDR3 contains 15 residues. Full variable domain (outside the CDR3, taken from reference TRBV7-9 and TRBJ2-1): DTGVSQNPRHKITKRGQNVTFRCDPISEHNRLYWYRQTLGQGPEFLTYFQNEAQLEKSRLLSDRFSAERPKGSFSTLEIQRTEQGDSAMYLCASSPGDRYRDEQFFGPGTRLTVL.

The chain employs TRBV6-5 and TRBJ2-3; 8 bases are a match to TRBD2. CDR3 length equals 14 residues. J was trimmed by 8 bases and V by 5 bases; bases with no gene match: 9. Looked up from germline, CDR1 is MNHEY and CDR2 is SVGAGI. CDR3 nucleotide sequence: TGTGCCAGCAGTGCGGGACTAGTAGGCGGTACGCAGTATTTT. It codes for CASSAGLVGGTQYF.

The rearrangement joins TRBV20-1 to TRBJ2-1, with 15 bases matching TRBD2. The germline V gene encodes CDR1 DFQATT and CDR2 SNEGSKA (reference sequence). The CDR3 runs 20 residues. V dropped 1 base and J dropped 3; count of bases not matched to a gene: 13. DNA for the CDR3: TGCAGTGCTAGAGTATCGGGGTTGGGGACTAGCGGGGGGAACTACAATGAGCAGTTCTTC. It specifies CSARVSGLGTSGGNYNEQFF.

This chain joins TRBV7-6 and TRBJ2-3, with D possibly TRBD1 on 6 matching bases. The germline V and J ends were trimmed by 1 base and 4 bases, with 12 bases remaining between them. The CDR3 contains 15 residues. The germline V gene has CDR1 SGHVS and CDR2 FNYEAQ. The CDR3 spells CASSLGDNDADTQYF. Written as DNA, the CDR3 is TGTGCCAGCAGCTTAGGGGACAACGACGCAGATACGCAGTATTTT.

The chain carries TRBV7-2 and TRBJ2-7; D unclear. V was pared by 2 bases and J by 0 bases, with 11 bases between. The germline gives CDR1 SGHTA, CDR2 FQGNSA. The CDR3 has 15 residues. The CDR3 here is CASSLFGQSSYEQYF. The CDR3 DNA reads TGTGCCAGCAGCTTATTCGGGCAGAGCTCCTACGAGCAGTACTTC.

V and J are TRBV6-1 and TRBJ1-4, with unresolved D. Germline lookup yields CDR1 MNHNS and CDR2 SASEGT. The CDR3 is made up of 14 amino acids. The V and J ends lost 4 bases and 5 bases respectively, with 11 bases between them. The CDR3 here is CASSAMGINEKLFF. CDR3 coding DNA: TGTGCCAGCAGTGCAATGGGAATAAATGAAAAACTGTTTTTT.

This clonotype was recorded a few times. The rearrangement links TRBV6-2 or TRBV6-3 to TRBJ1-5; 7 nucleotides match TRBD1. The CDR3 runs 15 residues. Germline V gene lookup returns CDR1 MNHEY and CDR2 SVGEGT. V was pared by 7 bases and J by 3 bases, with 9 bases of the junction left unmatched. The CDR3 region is CASKSGTEFNQPQHF. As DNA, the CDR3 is TGTGCCAGCAAATCCGGGACAGAATTCAATCAGCCCCAGCATTTT.

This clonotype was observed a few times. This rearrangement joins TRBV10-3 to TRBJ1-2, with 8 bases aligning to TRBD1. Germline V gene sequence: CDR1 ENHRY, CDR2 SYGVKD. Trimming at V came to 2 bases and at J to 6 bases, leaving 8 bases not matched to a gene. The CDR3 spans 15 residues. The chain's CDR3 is CAISESSGQGHGYTF. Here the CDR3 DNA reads TGTGCCATCAGTGAGAGTTCTGGACAGGGTCATGGCTACACCTTC.

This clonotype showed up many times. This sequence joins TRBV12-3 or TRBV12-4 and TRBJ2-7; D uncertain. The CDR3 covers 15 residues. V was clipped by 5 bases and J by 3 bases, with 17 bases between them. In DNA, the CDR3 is TGTGCCAGCAGTCCACCAGGAAGACCTGGCTACGAGCAGTACTTC. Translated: CASSPPGRPGYEQYF.

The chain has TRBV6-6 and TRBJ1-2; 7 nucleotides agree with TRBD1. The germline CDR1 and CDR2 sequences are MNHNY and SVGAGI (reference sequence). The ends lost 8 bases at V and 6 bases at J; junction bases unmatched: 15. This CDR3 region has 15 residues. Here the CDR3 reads CASGPLTGRLDGYTF. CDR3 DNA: TGTGCCAGCGGGCCCCTGACAGGGCGGTTGGATGGCTACACCTTC.

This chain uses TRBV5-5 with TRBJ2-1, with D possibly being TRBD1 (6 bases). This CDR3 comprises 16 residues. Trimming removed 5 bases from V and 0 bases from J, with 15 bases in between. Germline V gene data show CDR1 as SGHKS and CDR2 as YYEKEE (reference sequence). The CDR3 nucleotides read TGTGCCAGCAGTGAGTTACAGGGAAGCTCCTACAATGAGCAGTTCTTC. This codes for CASSELQGSSYNEQFF.

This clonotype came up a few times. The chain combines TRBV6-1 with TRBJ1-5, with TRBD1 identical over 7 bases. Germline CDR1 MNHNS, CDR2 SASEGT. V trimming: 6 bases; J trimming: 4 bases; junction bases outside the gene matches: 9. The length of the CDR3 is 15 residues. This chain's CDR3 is CASSPLRDSNQPQHF. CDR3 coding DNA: TGTGCCAGCAGCCCCTTACGGGACAGTAATCAGCCCCAGCATTTT.

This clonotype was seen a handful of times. The CDR3 protein is CASSLDDSRGLFF. As DNA, the CDR3 is TGTGCCAGCAGCTTAGACGACAGTAGGGGACTGTTCTTC. This chain uses TRBV7-9 with TRBJ2-1, with D possibly TRBD2 on 6 matching bases. This CDR3 is 13 amino acids long. Looked up from germline, CDR1 is SEHNR and CDR2 is FQNEAQ (reference sequence). With 1 base removed from V and 15 bases from J, the gap between germline ends came to 16 bases.

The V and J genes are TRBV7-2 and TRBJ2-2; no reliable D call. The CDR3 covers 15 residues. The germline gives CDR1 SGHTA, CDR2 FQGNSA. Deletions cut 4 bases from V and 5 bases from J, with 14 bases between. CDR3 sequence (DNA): TGTGCCAGCAGCTCCGACCGGGTCGAAACCGGGGAGCTGTTTTTT. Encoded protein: CASSSDRVETGELFF.

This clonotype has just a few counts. In DNA form, the CDR3 reads TGTGCCAGCAGCCCCTCACGGGTCCAAGAGACCCAGTACTTC. Its translation: CASSPSRVQETQYF. This chain joins TRBV7-2 and TRBJ2-5, with unresolved D. CDR1 and CDR2 (germline): SGHTA, FQGNSA. Trimming removed 5 bases from V and 1 base from J, with 11 bases in between. This CDR3 is built from 14 residues.